This TCR beta chain comes out of a study of T cells and Merkel cell carcinoma outcomes. Notes on the study in general: Reportedly, T-cell repertoire with density predicts Merkel cell carcinoma outcomes.

As for this clone: Its antigen is still unknown.

CDR3 length: 16 residues. The ends were cut back, 5 bases at V and 5 bases at J, with 19 bases in the middle. Germline V CDR1 and CDR2: LNHNV, YYDKDF (reference sequence). Data came from immunoSEQ multiplex PCR; TCRdb stores just in-frame clones and leaves some out. The sample shows some 19,000 clones, about four fifths of them seen only once. Material: tumor tissue from Merkel cell carcinoma. The chain is built from TRBV15 and TRBJ2-1, with D tentatively TRBD1 (6 bases). This sequence originates from a human donor with Merkel cell carcinoma. The CDR3 loop reads CATSSRDQGPDNEQFF. As DNA, the CDR3 is TGTGCCACCAGCTCCCGAGATCAGGGGCCGGACAATGAGCAGTTCTTC.